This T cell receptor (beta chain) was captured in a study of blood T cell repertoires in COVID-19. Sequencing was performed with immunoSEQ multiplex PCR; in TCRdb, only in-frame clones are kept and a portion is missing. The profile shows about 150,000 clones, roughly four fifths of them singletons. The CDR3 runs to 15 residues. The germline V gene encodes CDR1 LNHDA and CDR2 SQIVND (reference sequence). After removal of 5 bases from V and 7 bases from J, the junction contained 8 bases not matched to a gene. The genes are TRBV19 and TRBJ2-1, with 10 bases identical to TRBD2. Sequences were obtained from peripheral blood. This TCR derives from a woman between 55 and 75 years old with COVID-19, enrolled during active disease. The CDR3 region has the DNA TGTGCCAGTAGTCCCCGGACTAGCGGCTTTAATGAGCAGTTCTTC. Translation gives CASSPRTSGFNEQFF.